This T cell receptor (beta chain) was profiled in a study of T cells in Graves' hyperthyroidism and ophthalmopathy. A remark on this clonotype: Its antigen remains unidentified. Given a much more abundant clone one base away, this may be a read error.

Exclusion of patients followed from uncontrolled infection, other autoimmune disease, pregnancy or lactation. The ends were cut back, 3 bases at V and 9 bases at J, with 17 bases in the middle. Germline V gives CDR1 SNHLY, CDR2 FYNNEI. There are 14 residues in the CDR3. The study's findings and limits: Researchers report that a 13 V-J model separated ophthalmopathy from stable hyperthyroidism.

Amplification of TCR beta CDR3 regions was performed using RNA transcripts as template. The study used the HTBI primer set for a first-round RT-PCR of the TCR CDR3. Via MiXCR, TCRdb re-called the multiplex PCR reads, giving one row per CDR3 protein. This sample has approximately 700,000 distinct CDR3 sequences, with 45% found just once. This receptor was identified in an adult man with Graves' disease, either hyperthyroidism or ophthalmopathy (not recorded which). The sequencing input was peripheral blood or thyroid tissue (not recorded which). This chain connects TRBV2 to TRBJ1-1; possibly TRBD1 for D (5 bases). DNA for the CDR3: TGTGCCAGCAGTGATTTGGGGAGAGGGACTAAAGCTTTCTTT. This gives the protein CASSDLGRGTKAFF.